Below, one T cell receptor beta chain is given with its context. Source study methods: Reference gene primer amplification gave nucleated cell count estimates. Method: immunoSEQ multiplex PCR; TCRdb's copy keeps in-frame clones and lacks some. That table furnishes V, J and clone size, whereas the DNA furnished D and trimming. Among about 340,000 clones listed, around 82% were seen once. Trimming at V came to 8 bases and at J to 8 bases, leaving 9 bases not matched to a gene. Germline lookup yields CDR1 SNHLY and CDR2 FYNNEI. The CDR3 loop spans 14 amino acids. The data are from a study of blood T cell repertoires in COVID-19. At the level of the study: The United States, Italy and Spain provided the acute and convalescent COVID-19 samples.

This sequence originates from a man in his thirties or forties with active or convalescent COVID-19. The sample was peripheral blood. This chain links TRBV2 with TRBJ1-6, with 7 bases lining up with TRBD1. This chain's CDR3 is CASGTERVDSPLHF. The CDR3 DNA sequence: TGTGCCAGCGGGACAGAACGCGTCGATTCACCCCTCCACTTT.